Below, one T cell receptor beta chain is given with its context. The antigen is undetermined. TCRdb's table, derived via immunoSEQ multiplex PCR, lists solely in-frame clones and lacks some. The sample yields 45,000 to 55,000 clones, 65% to 85% seen once. The source of the sample is a study of T cell responses to AZD1222 COVID-19 vaccine. Broader study findings: Spike-wide coverage was observed for vaccine-associated CD4 TCRs, with dominant responses at 160-218 and 743-854. The donor cohort was predominantly white British with a female majority, and clonal diversity may have been underestimated. Seropositivity was recorded at baseline in only a handful of AZD1222 recipients. Repertoire sampling occurred only after the peak T cell response.

This clonotype was obtained from an adult in good health. Sample: peripheral blood, taken on day 0 of MenACWY control vaccination.

The CDR3 DNA follows: TGTGCCAGCAGCAAAAATCCGACTAGCGGGGGCCTTGGGGAGACCCAGTACTTC. Its protein is CASSKNPTSGGLGETQYF. This chain links TRBV21-1 with TRBJ2-5; TRBD2, the table's D call, lacks a check against the DNA. TRBV21-1 is a recognized pseudogene. The CDR3 extends over 18 amino acids.